The clone carrying this TCR beta chain came up a few times. These data originate in a study of T cells in Graves' hyperthyroidism and ophthalmopathy. RNA transcripts were the template for amplifying TCR beta CDR3 regions. A first-round RT-PCR of the TCR CDR3 used the HTBI primer set. From the multiplex PCR reads, TCRdb called clonotypes with MiXCR, one entry per CDR3 protein. The sample shows approximately 380,000 distinct CDR3 sequences, under 20% of them seen only once. CDR3 length equals 14 residues. The V and J ends lost 5 bases and 1 base respectively, with 8 bases between them. In germline, CDR1 is SGHNT, CDR2 YENEEA.

The chain carries TRBV11-3 and TRBJ2-2; maybe TRBD1 (6 bases). Source material: blood. The source of this sequence is a man aged 18 to 29 with Graves' ophthalmopathy. CDR3 region: CASSATGNTGELFF. The CDR3 DNA reads as TGTGCCAGCAGCGCGACAGGGAACACCGGGGAGCTGTTTTTT. Drawing the rest from reference TRBV11-3 and TRBJ2-2, the complete variable domain is EAGVVQSPRYKIIEKKQPVAFWCNPISGHNTLYWYLQNLGQGPELLIRYENEEAVDDSQLPKDRFSAERLKGVDSTLKIQPAELGDSAVYLCASSATGNTGELFFGEGSRLTVL.